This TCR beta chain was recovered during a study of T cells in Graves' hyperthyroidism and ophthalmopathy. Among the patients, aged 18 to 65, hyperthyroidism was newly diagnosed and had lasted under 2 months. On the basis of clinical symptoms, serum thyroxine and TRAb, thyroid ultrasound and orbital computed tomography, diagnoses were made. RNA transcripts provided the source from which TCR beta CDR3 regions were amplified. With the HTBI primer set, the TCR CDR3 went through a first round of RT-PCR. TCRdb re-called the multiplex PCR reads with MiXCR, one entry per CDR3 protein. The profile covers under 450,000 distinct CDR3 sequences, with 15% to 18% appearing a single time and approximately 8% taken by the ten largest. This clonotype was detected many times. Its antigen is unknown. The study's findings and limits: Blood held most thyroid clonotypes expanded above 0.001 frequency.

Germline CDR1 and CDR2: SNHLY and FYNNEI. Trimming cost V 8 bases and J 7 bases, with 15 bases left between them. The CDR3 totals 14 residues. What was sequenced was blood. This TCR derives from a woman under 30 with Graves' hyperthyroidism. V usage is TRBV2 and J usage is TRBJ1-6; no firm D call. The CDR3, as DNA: TGTGCCAGCGGAAATGGAGGGCGAAATTCACCCCTCCACTTT. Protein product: CASGNGGRNSPLHF.